A single sample is the source of the 32 T cell receptor beta chains below, sequenced in a study of OX40 agonist ivuxolimab in advanced cancers. TCRdb's table, derived via immunoSEQ multiplex PCR, lists solely in-frame clones and lacks some. The data contain about 160,000 clones, 94% of them singletons. The specimen was CD4+ or CD8+ T cells sorted from blood, collected in a trial of the OX40 agonist ivuxolimab. The receptors shown here come from an adult with an advanced solid tumor such as melanoma, head and neck, liver or kidney cancer.

V gene TRBV11-2 combines with J gene TRBJ1-4; possible D gene TRBD1, 6 bases. This CDR3 has 14 amino acids. V lost 5 bases and J 7 bases, leaving 14 bases between the germline ends. Germline V gene sequence: CDR1 SGHAT, CDR2 FQNNGV. Here the CDR3 reads CASSLRGGGEKLFF. The CDR3 DNA sequence: TGTGCCAGCAGCCTCAGGGGTGGGGGTGAAAAACTGTTTTTT.

This clone came up once. V gene TRBV5-6 combines with J gene TRBJ1-2; D gene unclear. Germline V lookup: CDR1 SGHDT, CDR2 YYEEEE. The V and J ends lost 1 base and 5 bases respectively, with 9 bases between them. This CDR3 region has 13 residues. The CDR3 sequence: CASSLSREYGYTF. The CDR3 nucleotides read TGTGCCAGCAGCTTGTCGAGGGAGTATGGCTACACCTTC.

The chain joins TRBV7-9 to TRBJ1-2; D remains ambiguous. This CDR3 region has 14 residues. The germline gives CDR1 SEHNR, CDR2 FQNEAQ (reference sequence). V was clipped by 5 bases and J by 4 bases, with 14 bases between them. The CDR3 protein is CASSPEGYLYGYTF. The CDR3 DNA sequence: TGTGCCAGCAGCCCGGAGGGTTACCTCTATGGCTACACCTTC.

The CDR3 loop reads CASSPQGPGGLNTEAFF. The CDR3 nucleotides read TGTGCCAGCAGCCCCCAGGGGCCAGGGGGCCTGAACACTGAAGCTTTCTTT. This rearrangement joins TRBV7-9 to TRBJ1-1, with TRBD1 matching over 8 bases. This CDR3 is built from 17 residues. CDR1 is SEHNR and CDR2 is FQNEAQ in the germline V gene (reference sequence). V lost 5 bases to trimming and J lost 0 bases; unmatched junction nucleotides: 11.

The chain is built from TRBV6-5 and TRBJ1-5; D remains ambiguous. Between the trimmed V and J ends, which lost 4 bases and 0 bases, there was a span of 1 base. The germline gives CDR1 MNHEY, CDR2 SVGAGI. The CDR3 extends over 12 amino acids. The CDR3 DNA reads as TGTGCCAGCAGTTTTAGCAATCAGCCCCAGCATTTT. Translation gives CASSFSNQPQHF.

The CDR3, as DNA: TGTGCCAGCAGTCCCGGGACAGGGAAACCCGAGCAGTACTTC. Translating gives CASSPGTGKPEQYF. V usage is TRBV28 and J usage is TRBJ2-7; TRBD1 aligns across 9 bases. The CDR3 covers 14 residues. Germline assignment: CDR1 MDHEN and CDR2 SYDVKM. V trimming: 5 bases; J trimming: 6 bases; junction bases outside the gene matches: 8.

The chain carries TRBV5-4 and TRBJ1-6; TRBD1 is a possible D gene (5 bases). V shed 0 bases and J shed 10 bases, with 11 bases lying between them. CDR3 length: 14 amino acids. The germline gives CDR1 SGHNT, CDR2 YYREEE (reference sequence). The CDR3 DNA reads TGTGCCAGCAGCTTGGAGGGGTTAAAGTCACCCCTCCACTTT. It translates to CASSLEGLKSPLHF. The variable domain in full, completed from reference TRBV5-4 and TRBJ1-6, reads ETGVTQSPTHLIKTRGQQVTLRCSSQSGHNTVSWYQQALGQGPQFIFQYYREEENGRGNFPPRFSGLQFPNYSSELNVNALELDDSALYLCASSLEGLKSPLHFGNGTRLTVT.

This rearrangement joins TRBV19 to TRBJ2-5; the match to TRBD1 covers 8 bases. This CDR3 has 13 residues. Trimming took 5 bases from V and 5 from J; bases not matched to a gene: 4. Germline V gives CDR1 LNHDA, CDR2 SQIVND (reference sequence). The CDR3 region has the DNA TGTGCCAGTAGTTCCAGGGGGCGGGAGACCCAGTACTTC. Translation: CASSSRGRETQYF.

This clone appeared a few times. V is TRBV20-1 and J is TRBJ2-1; maybe TRBD2 (6 bases). The germline V and J ends were trimmed by 3 bases and 10 bases, with 10 bases remaining between them. Germline CDR1 reads DFQATT; CDR2 reads SNEGSKA (reference sequence). The CDR3 sequence is 11 residues long. The CDR3 DNA is TGCAGTGCTAGCGGAAGCGGGGAGCAGTTCTTC. This translates into CSASGSGEQFF.

V and J are TRBV29-1 and TRBJ1-1; TRBD1 aligns across 7 bases. The germline V gene has CDR1 SQVTM and CDR2 ANQGSEA. The CDR3 covers 11 residues. The V and J ends lost 5 bases and 11 bases, in that order; junction bases with no gene match: 8. The CDR3 is CSVTNRGGAFF. The CDR3 nucleotides read TGCAGCGTTACCAACAGGGGTGGGGCTTTCTTT. Combining the CDR3 with reference TRBV29-1 and TRBJ1-1 gives the whole variable domain SAVISQKPSRDICQRGTSLTIQCQVDSQVTMMFWYRQQPGQSLTLIATANQGSEATYESGFVIDKFPISRPNLTFSTLTVSNMSPEDSSIYLCSVTNRGGAFFGQGTRLTVV.

The CDR3 region is CASSYLQGAEQFF. The DNA of the CDR3 is TGTGCCAGCAGCTACTTACAGGGTGCTGAGCAGTTCTTC. The chain joins TRBV7-8 to TRBJ2-1; a possible D gene is TRBD1 (6 bases). The CDR3 spans 13 residues. Germline V CDR1 and CDR2: SGHVS, FQNEAQ. The V end lost 4 bases, the J end lost 9 bases, and 13 bases lay between the germline ends.

This chain uses TRBV5-1 with TRBJ1-2; 10 positions match TRBD1. Germline CDR1 and CDR2: SGHRS and YFSETQ. The CDR3 is 15 amino acids. The J segment lost 8 bases and the V segment lost 0 bases, leaving 7 bases of the junction unmatched. In DNA form, the CDR3 reads TGCGCCAGCAGCTTGGATGTGACAGGGGGCGGCGGCTACACCTTC. Translation gives CASSLDVTGGGGYTF. Complete variable domain (other parts from reference TRBV5-1 and TRBJ1-2): KAGVTQTPRYLIKTRGQQVTLSCSPISGHRSVSWYQQTPGQGLQFLFEYFSETQRNKGNFPGRFSGRQFSNSRSEMNVSTLELGDSALYLCASSLDVTGGGGYTFGSGTRLTVV.

This sequence joins TRBV18 and TRBJ1-3; no clear D gene. There are 15 residues in the CDR3. Germline V gene data show CDR1 as KGHSH and CDR2 as LQKENI. V lost 3 bases and J 3 bases, leaving 12 bases between the germline ends. CDR3 residues: CASSPAPRDGNTIYF. The CDR3 coding sequence is TGTGCCAGCTCACCGGCCCCTCGGGATGGAAACACCATATATTTT.

V is TRBV5-1 and J is TRBJ2-3; D may be TRBD1 or TRBD2 (5 bases each). CDR3 size: 16 residues. Germline CDR1 reads SGHRS; CDR2 reads YFSETQ. Trimming removed 4 bases from V and 6 bases from J, with 21 bases in between. DNA of the CDR3: TGCGCCAGCAGCGTGGGACCCCAAGGGTACATGGATACGCAGTATTTT. It translates to CASSVGPQGYMDTQYF.

The chain links TRBV28 to TRBJ2-6; 12 positions agree with TRBD1. The CDR3 is made up of 19 amino acids. V was pared by 4 bases and J by 5 bases, with 12 bases of the junction left unmatched. Germline-derived CDR1 and CDR2 are MDHEN and SYDVKM. The chain's CDR3 is CASSSTPGTGGPRANVLTF. The CDR3 DNA sequence: TGTGCCAGCAGTTCGACCCCCGGGACAGGGGGCCCACGGGCCAACGTCCTGACTTTC.

The CDR3 sequence: CASTLQGPSYNSPLHF. Here the CDR3 DNA reads TGTGCCAGCACTCTTCAGGGCCCCTCCTATAATTCACCCCTCCACTTT. This chain links TRBV2 with TRBJ1-6, with D tentatively TRBD1 (5 bases). With 7 bases removed from V and 0 bases from J, the gap between germline ends came to 13 bases. The CDR3 extends over 16 amino acids. Germline values: CDR1 SNHLY, CDR2 FYNNEI.

The V call is TRBV5-1, the J call TRBJ1-4; 9 bases are a match to TRBD1. CDR1 is SGHRS, CDR2 YFSETQ, per germline. V gave up 0 bases and J gave up 8 bases; unmatched junction bases: 5. The CDR3 loop spans 15 amino acids. CDR3 in DNA: TGCGCCAGCAGCTTGGAGGGACAGGGAAACGAAAAACTGTTTTTT. It translates to CASSLEGQGNEKLFF. The full variable domain, completed using reference TRBV5-1 and TRBJ1-4, is KAGVTQTPRYLIKTRGQQVTLSCSPISGHRSVSWYQQTPGQGLQFLFEYFSETQRNKGNFPGRFSGRQFSNSRSEMNVSTLELGDSALYLCASSLEGQGNEKLFFGSGTQLSVL.

This chain joins TRBV30 and TRBJ1-5; D remains ambiguous. Germline V CDR1 and CDR2: GTSNPN, SVGIG (reference sequence). Trimming shortened V by 3 bases and J by 4 bases, and 7 bases separated the two germline ends. This CDR3 has 12 residues. The chain's CDR3 is CAWRAPNQPQHF. The CDR3 DNA reads TGTGCCTGGAGAGCACCGAATCAGCCCCAGCATTTT.

The chain has TRBV7-3 and TRBJ2-1, with 11 nucleotides matching TRBD2. The V gene end was trimmed by 5 bases and the J gene end by 3 bases; junction bases not matched to a gene: 3. The CDR3 is made up of 15 amino acids. Per germline, CDR1 SGHTA and CDR2 FQGTGA. The CDR3 is CASSHGTSGYNEQFF. The CDR3 coding sequence is TGTGCCAGCAGCCACGGGACTAGCGGCTACAATGAGCAGTTCTTC.

The CDR3 is CATSRDRERGELFF. CDR3 DNA sequence: TGTGCCACCAGCAGAGATCGCGAGCGTGGGGAGCTGTTTTTT. This sequence joins TRBV15 and TRBJ2-2; D gene unclear. This CDR3 spans 14 amino acids. Trimming removed 0 bases at V and 8 bases at J, with 10 bases between. CDR1 and CDR2 from the germline V gene are LNHNV and YYDKDF (reference sequence).

The J gene is TRBJ1-5, the V gene TRBV5-6, with unresolved D. The CDR3 is made up of 14 amino acids. Trimming left V 0 bases short and J 4 bases short, with 8 bases between. Germline V gene sequence: CDR1 SGHDT, CDR2 YYEEEE. The CDR3 here is CASSLALSNQPQHF. The CDR3 nucleotides are TGTGCCAGCAGCTTGGCCCTCTCTAATCAGCCCCAGCATTTT.

This sequence joins TRBV11-2 and TRBJ1-4; D gene ambiguous. Germline V gives CDR1 SGHAT, CDR2 FQNNGV. The V gene lost 2 bases and the J gene lost 8 bases, with 15 bases spanning the gap. CDR3 length: 15 residues. This chain's CDR3 is CASSLFNSEGEKLFF. DNA for the CDR3: TGTGCCAGCAGCTTATTTAACTCCGAAGGGGAAAAACTGTTTTTT.

This rearrangement joins TRBV7-2 to TRBJ2-4; D gene uncertain. The CDR3 has 14 amino acids. CDR1 and CDR2 (germline): SGHTA, FQGNSA. Trimming left V 5 bases short and J 8 bases short, with 16 bases between. Written as DNA, the CDR3 is TGTGCCAGCAGCAGGCGGATGAGTCAGGACATTCAGTACTTC. Translating it yields CASSRRMSQDIQYF.

The chain employs TRBV5-4 and TRBJ2-1; D perhaps matches TRBD2 (6 bases). Trimming cost V 4 bases and J 3 bases, with 17 bases left between them. Germline CDR1 and CDR2: SGHNT and YYREEE (reference sequence). The CDR3 consists of 16 residues. This CDR3 is CASSIARGGDYNEQFF. CDR3 nucleotides: TGTGCCAGCAGCATAGCGCGTGGAGGGGACTACAATGAGCAGTTCTTC.

This chain uses TRBV4-3 with TRBJ1-3; no clear D gene. The CDR3 covers 16 residues. V lost 4 bases, J lost 2 bases, and 15 bases lay in between. Germline CDR1 reads LGHNA; CDR2 reads YSLEER. The CDR3 reads CASSPSDGGAGNTIYF. In DNA form, the CDR3 reads TGCGCCAGCAGCCCTTCAGACGGCGGGGCTGGAAACACCATATATTTT.

The chain couples TRBV10-1 to TRBJ2-3, with 10 nucleotides matching TRBD2. The CDR3 is made up of 19 amino acids. Trimming took 3 bases from V and 0 from J; bases not matched to a gene: 12. Germline CDR1 reads WNHNN; CDR2 reads SYGVQD (reference sequence). The CDR3 nucleotides are TGCGCCAGCAGTGACCAGCGGGGGGGCCTGGAAACTAGCACAGATACGCAGTATTTT. This encodes CASSDQRGGLETSTDTQYF.

The V and J genes are TRBV18 and TRBJ2-5, with 8 bases matching TRBD1. Germline V gives CDR1 KGHSH, CDR2 LQKENI. The CDR3 extends over 15 amino acids. V shed 2 bases, J shed 5 bases, and the junction held 7 bases outside the gene matches. The CDR3 DNA follows: TGTGCCAGCTCACCATCCCAGGGGGCAGGGGAGACCCAGTACTTC. The encoded protein is CASSPSQGAGETQYF.

The chain joins TRBV5-1 to TRBJ2-2; D gene unclear. This CDR3 has 13 amino acids. Trimming shortened V by 1 base and J by 2 bases, and 3 bases separated the two germline ends. The germline CDR1 and CDR2 sequences are SGHRS and YFSETQ. CDR3 nucleotides: TGCGCCAGCAGCTTGACTAACACCGGGGAGCTGTTTTTT. It yields the protein CASSLTNTGELFF. Supplemented by reference TRBV5-1 and TRBJ2-2, the full variable domain reads KAGVTQTPRYLIKTRGQQVTLSCSPISGHRSVSWYQQTPGQGLQFLFEYFSETQRNKGNFPGRFSGRQFSNSRSEMNVSTLELGDSALYLCASSLTNTGELFFGEGSRLTVL.

The chain is built from TRBV6-5 and TRBJ1-1; D is perhaps TRBD1 (5 bases). CDR1 is MNHEY and CDR2 is SVGAGI in the germline V gene. Between the trimmed V and J ends, which lost 2 bases and 11 bases, there was a span of 9 bases. The CDR3 is 11 amino acids. The DNA for the CDR3 is TGTGCCAGCAGTTACAGGGGTTCGGCTTTCTTT. Translated, it gives CASSYRGSAFF.

The chain joins TRBV10-3 to TRBJ1-1; D may be TRBD1 (6 bases). The germline gives CDR1 ENHRY, CDR2 SYGVKD. The CDR3 is 12 residues long. V lost 6 bases to trimming and J lost 4 bases, with 9 bases between them. CDR3 loop: CAIRDSPTEAFF. In DNA, the CDR3 is TGTGCCATCAGGGACAGCCCCACTGAAGCTTTCTTT.

The genes are TRBV10-1 and TRBJ2-5; 11 bases are a match to TRBD1. The germline gives CDR1 WNHNN, CDR2 SYGVQD (reference sequence). This CDR3 has 13 amino acids. J was trimmed by 4 bases and V by 11 bases; bases with no gene match: 6. The CDR3 nucleotides are TGCGCCGGCTGGGACAGGGGGGGAGAGACCCAGTACTTC. This translates into CAGWDRGGETQYF.

The chain employs TRBV4-3 and TRBJ1-1; D gene uncertain. Trimming stripped 1 base from V and 5 bases from J, with 2 bases between. The germline V gene has CDR1 LGHNA and CDR2 YSLEER. The CDR3 consists of 11 residues. The CDR3 protein is CASSQGTEAFF. The CDR3 DNA follows: TGCGCCAGCAGCCAAGGGACTGAAGCTTTCTTT.